Here is one T cell receptor (beta chain) with its context. A single count supports this clonotype. Its antigen is still unknown. No clone much larger than this one lies a single base away; base qualities are absent. A lone read gives weak evidence. This sample was included in a study of spatial heterogeneity in lung cancer (dated by TCRdb to 2018 to 2020). Regarding the complete study: Samples were obtained from approximately 72 patients with early-stage, untreated non-small cell lung cancer from the lung TRACERx cohort. Follow-up PBMC samples were sequenced whenever available, with the median time to follow-up being approximately two years after resection. Beta-chain transcripts were consistently detected in greater numbers than alpha-chain transcripts, which likely reflects a higher abundance of beta-chain transcripts. In the raw uncorrected reads, each unique combination of TCR and UMI appeared on average more than ten times. In non-small cell lung cancer, the study made a quantitative comparison of TCR alpha and beta repertoires among multiple tumor regions, matched nontumor lung and blood. Nonsynonymous mutation counts, determined by whole-exome sequencing of tumor tissue, were related to TCR repertoire features. Both alpha and beta chains were TCR-sequenced in samples taken at surgery, namely 220 tumor regions, 61 to 65 matched nontumor lung samples and 56 PBMC samples. Beyond this particular receptor, the publication reports: Only 14 to 15 patients were included in comparisons of baseline and follow-up blood repertoires. Confirming at a functional level the hypothesis that regional TCRs recognize regional mutations was considered to require additional single-cell paired TCR alpha and beta sequencing. Ubiquitous expanded tumor TCRs showed up in blood more often at tumor resection than at routine follow-up.

The time point label, read with the paper, signifies: blood at routine non-recurrence follow-up after resection. TCR sequencing used whole RNA extracted from tumor and nontumor lung tissue, or from cryopreserved PBMC samples, without cell sorting. Only patients with enough RNA available from two or more tumor regions were chosen for TCR sequencing. The library was generated by 5' RACE. This sample was sequenced with a NextSeq 500. The TCR library protocol attached a unique molecular identifier to each TCR cDNA molecule to allow correction of PCR and sequencing errors. Under the source paper's analysis protocol: TCR identification, UMI-based error correction and CDR3 extraction were performed with Decombinator tools. Expanded TCRs were defined as those above a frequency of 2 per 1,000, corresponding to the top 1% of the tumor frequency distribution. Renyi diversity was calculated using the R vegan package after each repertoire was subsampled 100 times to 5,000 TCRs. To build CDR3 similarity networks, amino acid triplet string-kernel similarity was used, and CDR3s were connected when their pairwise similarity was above 0.82. TCRdb trimmed the raw reads at Q25, called clones with MiXCR and kept productive beta chains. Each CDR3 protein appears once, grouped with its most common genes and DNA. The V and J calls and clone size come from TCRdb's table, not from the authors' own analysis. This sample is represented by approximately 30,000 distinct CDR3 sequences; about 9.4% of them were singletons. The ten largest make up about 30% of the sample.

Measured from the cysteine to the phenylalanine, the CDR3 is 15 residues long. Only the CDR3 region is kept as DNA, spanning 45 bases read in frame from base 1. The V end gives up 1 base and the J end 8 bases, leaving 6 bases in the junction not matched to a gene. The sequence came from a female donor with early-stage non-small cell lung cancer. Sequenced here: PBMCs, sampled at follow-up. The V gene is TRBV12-3 or TRBV12-4 and the J gene is TRBJ2-1; 9 of the junction bases match TRBD2. The DNA sequence is given as TGTGCCAGCAGTTTAGGGATAGCGGGGGAGGATGAGCAGTTCTTC. This sequence encodes CASSLGIAGEDEQFF.